Reported below is one T cell receptor beta chain. This clone showed up just a few times. There is no known antigen for this receptor. The record has no base qualities; no much larger clone is one base away. These data come from a study of CD8+ T cells in alopecia areata (dated by TCRdb to 2017 to 2018). In terms of the full investigation: Treated patients were enrolled in an open-label pilot trial of oral tofacitinib, 5 to 10 mg twice daily, for moderate-to-severe alopecia areata. Patients on tofacitinib were biopsied at baseline and after 4 and 24 weeks of treatment, and several of the patients also had a later scalp biopsy. Disease severity in treated patients was measured with the SALT score, which quantifies the percentage of affected scalp surface area. Tofacitinib was administered for 6 to 18 months, and 6 months of follow-up off drug were then conducted to assess delayed response and recurrence. To study T cell clonal expansion in alopecia areata, the researchers applied high-throughput TCRbeta sequencing to both the C3H/HeJ mouse model and human patients. On the human side, TCRbeta sequencing was run on scalp tissue and on sorted CD4+ and CD8+ peripheral blood T cells from healthy controls and from alopecia areata patients with either patchy or totalis/universalis disease. RNA came from the PAXgene miRNA kit for fixed scalp, the miRNeasy kit for PBMCs, and the RNeasy kit for mouse skin. Clonality in the scalp was compared among normal scalp (n=4), patchy alopecia areata scalp (n=8), and alopecia totalis/universalis scalp (n=8). TCRbeta CDR3 regions were amplified by immunoSEQ multiplex PCR with 35 Vbeta forward and 13 Jbeta reverse primers.

The germline V gene supplies CDR1 SNHLY and CDR2 FYNNEI. V is cut back by 5 bases and J by 5 bases, with 5 bases in the junction unmatched. CDR3 length: 14 amino acids, cysteine to phenylalanine. Of the read, only the CDR3 DNA is kept; its 42 bases are in frame from base 1. Paper-wide results and their limitations: During tofacitinib treatment, many expanded lesional clones stuck around in both scalp and blood, and this persistence may partly explain why relapse happens after treatment is stopped. Unlike mouse skin, which is dominated by gammadelta T cells, normal human skin has resident alphabeta T cells that are also sequenced, and this complicates analysis of the scalp TCR repertoire. Compared with mice, TCR sequences shared between patients were less clear, possibly partly because of HLA diversity across the patient population. Lesional scalp, especially in alopecia totalis/universalis, showed higher clonality and more expanded CD8+ clones than normal scalp, suggesting antigenic drive. With tofacitinib, both scalp clonality and the number of expanded CD8+ clones among the top 100 scalp clones went down significantly. Because the treated cohort was small and had only one nonresponder, larger studies are needed to examine links between baseline CD8+ expansion and response.

Library preparation used the immunoSEQ multiplex PCR assay. For TCR sequencing, RNA was extracted from every sample and reverse transcribed into cDNA to serve as template. SuperScript III was used to make first-strand cDNA, primed with a 2:1 mix of oligo-dT and random hexamers. A synthetic immune receptor repertoire was used to measure amplification bias, and any remaining bias was corrected computationally. As for the original processing: Raw reads were preprocessed to remove errors, and CDR3 was defined by IMGT conventions from the conserved cysteine to phenylalanine. Clonality was computed as 1 minus the Shannon entropy, with the entropy normalized by log2 of the number of productive unique TCRs. Whether each scalp clone was CD4 or CD8 was inferred by checking scalp TCRbeta sequences against the CD4 and CD8 repertoires from sorted blood. TCRdb limited this immuneACCESS table to in-frame rearrangements with V and J called. A share of clones is missing; checked studies link under half to unresolved V genes, and the rest is unexplained. The V and J calls and clone size were taken over from that table, and D and trimming were inferred from the DNA. The sample table holds fewer than 250,000 clones, of which roughly three fifths were seen once. About 1.3% of the sample is held by the ten biggest clonotypes.

The sample's treatment or condition label, decoded: oral pan-JAK inhibitor, 5-10 mg twice daily. Lesional scalp punch biopsies and peripheral blood were obtained from alopecia areata patients. PBMCs were isolated by density centrifugation and stained for CD3, CD4 and CD8, and CD4+ and CD8+ T cells were sorted on a FACSAria. The chain uses TRBV2 and TRBJ2-1, and TRBD1 aligns with 8 junction nucleotides. This sample comprised CD4+ T cells sorted from blood, obtained at approximately week 50, from a patient treated with tofacitinib. This TCR derives from a human donor with alopecia areata. The DNA is as follows: TGTGCCAGCAGTCCGGACAGGGTTAACAATGAGCAGTTCTTC. Translated, this is CASSPDRVNNEQFF.